This T cell receptor (beta chain) comes out of a study of T cell responses to AZD1222 COVID-19 vaccine. Findings of the study overall: Spike-wide coverage was observed for vaccine-associated CD4 TCRs, with dominant responses at 160-218 and 743-854. Elevations in Spike-specific TCR breadth and depth followed administration of two AZD1222 doses.

Repertoires were generated with immunoSEQ multiplex PCR, while TCRdb's copy carries only in-frame clones and drops some. In the table there are some 110,000 clones, around 86% of which are singletons. Only one count was recorded for this clone. Its matching antigen is unknown. The sequenced sample was peripheral blood, obtained 28 days after the second dose of the MenACWY control vaccine. The TCR was taken from an adult who received the MenACWY meningococcal vaccine as a control.

CDR3 coding DNA: TGTGCCAGCAGCGTAGCACAGGTCGGCGGCTACACCTTC. Translation gives CASSVAQVGGYTF. V and J are TRBV9 and TRBJ1-2; a possible D gene is TRBD1 (5 bases). CDR3 length equals 13 residues. Between the trimmed V and J ends, which lost 0 bases and 8 bases, there was a span of 11 bases. CDR1 is SGDLS and CDR2 is YYNGEE in the germline V gene.